The T cell receptor beta chain described here comes from a study of blood T cell repertoires in COVID-19. This CDR3 is 16 amino acids long. Germline loops: CDR1 SNHLY, CDR2 FYNNEI. J gave up 7 bases and V 3 bases, and 7 bases lay outside the gene matches. Assay used: immunoSEQ multiplex PCR; TCRdb lists only in-frame clones, some missing. The sample lists about 230,000 clones; 88% were seen once. The chain couples TRBV2 to TRBJ2-1; 12 bases are shared with TRBD2. The sequence derives from a woman in her 30s who had been exposed to COVID-19. The sample consisted of PBMCs or T cells enriched from blood (not recorded which). CDR3 in DNA: TGTGCCAGCAGTGAGACTAGCGGGAGCATTACGAATGAGCAGTTCTTC. Residues: CASSETSGSITNEQFF.